What follows are 11 T cell receptor beta chains derived from one specimen sequenced in a study of OX40 agonist ivuxolimab in advanced cancers. Produced via immunoSEQ multiplex PCR; TCRdb's table is partial and in-frame only. The sample has about 89,000 clones, around nine tenths seen once; the top ten hold roughly 0.3%. The source material was CD4+ or CD8+ T cells sorted from blood, sampled in a trial of the OX40 agonist ivuxolimab. These receptor sequences come from an adult with an advanced solid tumor such as melanoma, head and neck, liver or kidney cancer.

The rearrangement uses TRBV9 and TRBJ2-3; TRBD1 matches 7 bases. V lost 2 bases to trimming and J lost 4 bases; unmatched junction nucleotides: 4. CDR1 is SGDLS and CDR2 is YYNGEE in the germline V gene. The CDR3 runs 14 residues. The CDR3 DNA is TGTGCCAGCAGCGTTGAGGGGGCGGCAGATACGCAGTATTTT. Protein sequence: CASSVEGAADTQYF.

V usage is TRBV19 and J usage is TRBJ2-3; 7 bases are a match to TRBD2. The length of the CDR3 is 14 residues. V shed 4 bases and J 3 bases; nucleotides not matched to a gene: 4. Germline V gene sequence: CDR1 LNHDA, CDR2 SQIVND (reference sequence). Here the CDR3 DNA reads TGTGCCAGTAGTACCGGGGGGTTGACAGATACGCAGTATTTT. Its translation: CASSTGGLTDTQYF.

The rearrangement joins TRBV27 to TRBJ1-6; the match to TRBD1 covers 7 bases. CDR3 length equals 15 residues. The germline V gene encodes CDR1 MNHEY and CDR2 SMNVEV (reference sequence). V trimming: 6 bases; J trimming: 7 bases; junction bases outside the gene matches: 9. The CDR3 reads CASRPEGQSNSPLHF. CDR3 DNA: TGTGCCAGCAGACCGGAGGGACAGTCAAATTCACCCCTCCACTTT.

The genes are TRBV5-4 and TRBJ2-1; a possible D gene is TRBD2 (5 bases). Germline assignment: CDR1 SGHNT and CDR2 YYREEE (reference sequence). The CDR3 has 16 amino acids. V was pared by 0 bases and J by 2 bases, with 12 bases between. In nucleotides, the CDR3 is TGTGCCAGCAGCTTGGCTTCGGGGTGGGCCTACAATGAGCAGTTCTTC. Translating gives CASSLASGWAYNEQFF.

The chain has TRBV7-6 and TRBJ1-4, with D perhaps matching TRBD1 (6 bases). V was pared by 5 bases and J by 8 bases, with 12 bases between. Germline assignment: CDR1 SGHVS and CDR2 FNYEAQ. This CDR3 region has 13 residues. The CDR3 sequence: CASSIRGREKLFF. CDR3 coding DNA: TGTGCCAGCAGCATCAGGGGCCGGGAAAAACTGTTTTTT.

CDR3 coding DNA: TGTGCCAGCAAAAGGGGAGGGACCGGCGACTATGGCTACACCTTC. Translated: CASKRGGTGDYGYTF. The chain carries TRBV27 and TRBJ1-2; D is perhaps TRBD1 (5 bases). The CDR3 loop spans 15 amino acids. Germline loops: CDR1 MNHEY, CDR2 SMNVEV (reference sequence). The ends were cut back, 7 bases at V and 3 bases at J, with 18 bases in the middle.

In this sample, this clone turned up once. The chain joins TRBV10-2 to TRBJ1-2, with D tentatively TRBD1 (6 bases). The V gene lost 6 bases and the J gene lost 1 base, with 15 bases spanning the gap. Germline-derived CDR1 and CDR2 are WSHSY and SAAADI. The CDR3 contains 15 residues. CDR3 nucleotides: TGCGCCAGCAGCCTGGGGGGCCAAATTAACTATGGCTACACCTTC. It yields the protein CASSLGGQINYGYTF.

This chain links TRBV9 with TRBJ2-3; weak D call: TRBD2 (7 bases). The CDR3 has 17 residues. With 4 bases removed from V and 4 bases from J, the gap between germline ends came to 22 bases. Germline CDR1 and CDR2: SGDLS and YYNGEE. For the CDR3, the DNA is TGTGCCAGCAGCCCGGGCGTTCGGGGGGCAGACGCAGATACGCAGTATTTT. Its protein product is CASSPGVRGADADTQYF.

The table lists this clone with a few counts. The chain joins TRBV7-2 to TRBJ2-1; maybe TRBD1 (6 bases). The CDR3 is made up of 17 amino acids. V lost 1 base to trimming and J lost 5 bases, with 18 bases between them. CDR1 SGHTA and CDR2 FQGNSA come from the germline V gene. CDR3 coding DNA: TGTGCCAGCAGCTTAGAGGACCGAGGGGGACGCCACAATGAGCAGTTCTTC. Its protein is CASSLEDRGGRHNEQFF. Filled out from reference TRBV7-2 and TRBJ2-1, the complete variable domain reads GAGVSQSPSNKVTEKGKDVELRCDPISGHTALYWYRQSLGQGLEFLIYFQGNSAPDKSGLPSDRFSAERTGGSVSTLTIQRTQQEDSAVYLCASSLEDRGGRHNEQFFGPGTRLTVL.

The chain employs TRBV5-4 and TRBJ2-7; TRBD1 aligns across 9 bases. Germline CDR1 SGHNT, CDR2 YYREEE (reference sequence). Unmatched junction bases numbered 5, after V lost 2 bases and J lost 5 bases. The CDR3 length is 14 residues. The CDR3: CASSFRQGGHEQYF. The CDR3 nucleotides read TGTGCCAGCAGCTTTAGACAGGGGGGCCACGAGCAGTACTTC.

The count of this clone is one. V and J are TRBV5-1 and TRBJ1-1; possibly TRBD1 for D (6 bases). Germline CDR1 SGHRS, CDR2 YFSETQ. This CDR3 is built from 14 residues. V was cut by 4 bases and J by 1 base, with 11 bases left in between. The chain's CDR3 is CASSPDRPNTEAFF. CDR3 DNA sequence: TGCGCCAGCAGCCCAGACAGGCCGAACACTGAAGCTTTCTTT.